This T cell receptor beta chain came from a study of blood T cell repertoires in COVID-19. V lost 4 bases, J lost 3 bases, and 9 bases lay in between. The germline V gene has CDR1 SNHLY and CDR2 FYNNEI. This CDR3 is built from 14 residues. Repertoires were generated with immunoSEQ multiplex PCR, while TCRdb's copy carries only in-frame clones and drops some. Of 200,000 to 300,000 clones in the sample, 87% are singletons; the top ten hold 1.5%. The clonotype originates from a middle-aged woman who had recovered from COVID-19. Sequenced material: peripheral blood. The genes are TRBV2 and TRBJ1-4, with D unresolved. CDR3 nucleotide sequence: TGTGCCAGCAGTGGCAGGCAAGCTAATGAAAAACTGTTTTTT. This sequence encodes CASSGRQANEKLFF.